A selection of T cell receptor beta chains follows, all from one sample in a study of blood T cell repertoires in COVID-19. Clones were sequenced by immunoSEQ multiplex PCR, and TCRdb holds only the in-frame ones, with some missing. Seen here are some 74,000 clones, less than 85% observed once, and the top ten hold 15% to 20%. The sample consisted of peripheral blood. Receptor source: a man aged 65 to 79 with active or convalescent COVID-19. Each CDR3 is given with its conserved first and last residue. The D gene is left open where the match is weak. The size field is filled for only some rows; it gives once, few, many or a size class.

CDR3 protein: CAWKRSGNTIYF
CDR3 DNA: TGTGCCTGGAAACGGTCTGGAAACACCATATATTTT
J gene: TRBJ1-3
clone size: NA
D gene: NA
V gene: TRBV30

CDR3 protein: CASSVSSLRRTDTQYF
CDR3 DNA: TGTGCCAGCAGCGTAAGTAGCTTGAGGCGCACAGATACGCAGTATTTT
J gene: TRBJ2-3
clone size: NA
D gene: NA
V gene: TRBV9

CDR3 protein: CASSATMGGNTIYF
CDR3 DNA: TGTGCCAGCAGCGCTACTATGGGTGGAAACACCATATATTTT
J gene: TRBJ1-3
clone size: NA
D gene: NA
V gene: TRBV5-4

CDR3 protein: CASSPRSQGRDEQYF
CDR3 DNA: TGTGCCAGCTCACCAAGGTCACAGGGTCGAGACGAGCAGTACTTC
J gene: TRBJ2-7
clone size: NA
D gene: NA
V gene: TRBV18

CDR3 protein: CASSESRGQPQHF
CDR3 DNA: TGTGCCAGCAGTGAATCTCGGGGACAGCCCCAGCATTTT
J gene: TRBJ1-5
clone size: few
D gene: NA
V gene: TRBV2

CDR3 protein: CTSSQSGGRPFF
CDR3 DNA: TGCACCAGCAGCCAAAGCGGTGGACGGCCGTTCTTC
J gene: TRBJ2-1
clone size: NA
D gene: NA
V gene: TRBV1

CDR3 protein: CATRTNSYNEQFF
CDR3 DNA: TGTGCCACCCGGACTAACTCCTACAATGAGCAGTTCTTC
J gene: TRBJ2-1
clone size: NA
D gene: NA
V gene: TRBV2

CDR3 protein: CASSLVSGGSSSGANVLTF
CDR3 DNA: TGTGCCAGCAGCTTAGTGTCGGGAGGATCGAGCTCTGGGGCCAACGTCCTGACTTTC
J gene: TRBJ2-6
clone size: NA
D gene: TRBD2
V gene: TRBV7-3

CDR3 protein: CASSQGEETQYF
CDR3 DNA: TGCGCCAGCAGCCAAGGGGAGGAGACCCAGTACTTC
J gene: TRBJ2-5
clone size: once
D gene: NA
V gene: TRBV4-1

CDR3 protein: CSVGLAERENEQFF
CDR3 DNA: TGCAGCGTTGGGTTAGCGGAAAGGGAGAATGAGCAGTTCTTC
J gene: TRBJ2-1
clone size: NA
D gene: NA
V gene: TRBV29-1

CDR3 protein: CASSYPNNYGYTF
CDR3 DNA: TGTGCCAGCAGCTACCCTAATAACTATGGCTACACCTTC
J gene: TRBJ1-2
clone size: few
D gene: NA
V gene: TRBV11-2

CDR3 protein: CASRPTGTSPLHF
CDR3 DNA: TGTGCCAGTAGACCCACAGGGACTTCACCCCTCCACTTT
J gene: TRBJ1-6
clone size: NA
D gene: NA
V gene: TRBV19

CDR3 protein: CASSPLNRGRGHGYEQYF
CDR3 DNA: TGTGCCAGCAGCCCTCTTAACCGTGGCCGGGGTCACGGGTACGAGCAGTACTTC
J gene: TRBJ2-7
clone size: NA
D gene: NA
V gene: TRBV11-2

CDR3 protein: CASSLNLYEQYF
CDR3 DNA: TGTGCCAGCAGTTTGAACTTATACGAGCAGTACTTC
J gene: TRBJ2-7
clone size: NA
D gene: NA
V gene: TRBV7-2

CDR3 protein: CASSDAQTAYMDYGYTF
CDR3 DNA: TGCGCCAGCAGTGACGCACAAACAGCTTATATGGACTATGGCTACACCTTC
J gene: TRBJ1-2
clone size: NA
D gene: NA
V gene: TRBV10-2

CDR3 protein: CASSQDFLLRYGYTF
CDR3 DNA: TGTGCCAGCAGCCAAGATTTCCTACTCCGCTATGGCTACACCTTC
J gene: TRBJ1-2
clone size: few
D gene: NA
V gene: TRBV3-1/TRBV3-2

CDR3 protein: CASSTGTEREQFF
CDR3 DNA: TGTGCCAGCAGCACCGGGACAGAACGCGAGCAGTTCTTC
J gene: TRBJ2-1
clone size: once
D gene: TRBD1
V gene: TRBV7-8

CDR3 protein: CASSPRGMNTEAFF
CDR3 DNA: TGTGCCAGCAGCCCCAGGGGAATGAACACTGAAGCTTTCTTT
J gene: TRBJ1-1
clone size: NA
D gene: NA
V gene: TRBV7-6

CDR3 protein: CASSKADRLTDTQYF
CDR3 DNA: TGTGCCAGCAGTAAGGCCGACAGGTTGACAGATACGCAGTATTTT
J gene: TRBJ2-3
clone size: once
D gene: NA
V gene: TRBV27

CDR3 protein: CAWSARQGVGYTF
CDR3 DNA: TGTGCCTGGAGTGCTAGACAGGGGGTCGGCTACACCTTC
J gene: TRBJ1-2
clone size: NA
D gene: TRBD1
V gene: TRBV30

CDR3 protein: CASRSPNYGYTF
CDR3 DNA: TGCGCCAGCAGGAGCCCCAACTATGGCTACACCTTC
J gene: TRBJ1-2
clone size: NA
D gene: NA
V gene: TRBV10-1

CDR3 protein: CASSSQDTLEKLFF
CDR3 DNA: TGTGCCAGTAGTTCTCAGGACACCCTTGAAAAACTGTTTTTT
J gene: TRBJ1-4
clone size: NA
D gene: NA
V gene: TRBV19

CDR3 protein: CASSLQTDSNQPQHF
CDR3 DNA: TGTGCCAGCAGTCTCCAAACAGATAGCAATCAGCCCCAGCATTTT
J gene: TRBJ1-5
clone size: NA
D gene: NA
V gene: TRBV27

CDR3 protein: CASSPAWEEETQYF
CDR3 DNA: TGTGCCAGCTCACCAGCATGGGAGGAGGAGACCCAGTACTTC
J gene: TRBJ2-5
clone size: NA
D gene: NA
V gene: TRBV18

CDR3 protein: CAWNSGVAGVTDTQYF
CDR3 DNA: TGTGCCTGGAACTCCGGGGTAGCGGGGGTCACAGATACGCAGTATTTT
J gene: TRBJ2-3
clone size: NA
D gene: TRBD2
V gene: TRBV30

CDR3 protein: CASSLVSLAYEQYF
CDR3 DNA: TGTGCCAGCAGTTTAGTGAGTTTAGCCTACGAGCAGTACTTC
J gene: TRBJ2-7
clone size: NA
D gene: NA
V gene: TRBV28